This TCR beta chain originates from a study of cytomegalovirus exposure and HLA in healthy donors. Produced via immunoSEQ multiplex PCR; TCRdb's table is partial and in-frame only. Found here are under 200,000 clones, about 90% of them singletons; the top ten hold 10%. V lost 2 bases to trimming and J lost 0 bases; unmatched junction nucleotides: 8. Germline V gene lookup returns CDR1 SGHTA and CDR2 FQGTGA. The CDR3 totals 18 residues. The receptor was derived from a young woman in good health and CMV-seropositive. Specimen: PBMCs. V gene TRBV7-3 combines with J gene TRBJ2-3; 10 nucleotides agree with TRBD2. The CDR3 region is CASSLLAGGPPSTDTQYF. In DNA form, the CDR3 reads TGTGCCAGCAGCTTATTAGCGGGAGGCCCACCCAGCACAGATACGCAGTATTTT.